The 8 T cell receptor beta chains presented below share a single source sample, sequenced in a study of OX40 agonist ivuxolimab in advanced cancers. Generated by immunoSEQ multiplex PCR, the TCRdb table keeps only in-frame clones and is missing some. The sample yields over 75,000 clones, around 87% seen once. This material consisted of CD4+ or CD8+ T cells sorted from blood, taken in a trial of the OX40 agonist ivuxolimab. All receptors derive from an adult with an advanced solid tumor such as melanoma, head and neck, liver or kidney cancer.

This rearrangement joins TRBV6-5 to TRBJ2-3; tentative D call: TRBD2 (6 bases). The CDR3 consists of 13 residues. Germline CDR1 and CDR2: MNHEY and SVGAGI. The germline V and J ends were trimmed by 4 bases and 14 bases, with 19 bases remaining between them. DNA of the CDR3: TGTGCCAGCAGTTCTACCACGACTAGTGACGTGTATTTT. This sequence encodes CASSSTTTSDVYF.

The chain employs TRBV19 and TRBJ1-5, with D tentatively TRBD1 (5 bases). There are 15 residues in the CDR3. The germline V and J ends were trimmed by 1 base and 6 bases, with 13 bases remaining between them. The V gene's germline CDR1 is LNHDA and CDR2 SQIVND (reference sequence). CDR3 region: CASSIVEGAGQPQHF. The CDR3 region has the DNA TGTGCCAGTAGTATAGTAGAAGGGGCTGGTCAGCCCCAGCATTTT.

The chain employs TRBV19 and TRBJ2-1, with D perhaps TRBD2 (6 bases). This CDR3 contains 15 residues. The germline V and J ends were trimmed by 0 bases and 5 bases, with 11 bases remaining between them. Germline values: CDR1 LNHDA, CDR2 SQIVND (reference sequence). CDR3 protein: CASSIDSGGNNEQFF. Written as DNA, the CDR3 is TGTGCCAGTAGTATAGATTCCGGGGGAAACAATGAGCAGTTCTTC.

The V call is TRBV5-6, the J call TRBJ1-1; D may be TRBD1 (5 bases). V was shortened by 5 bases and J by 1 base, with 15 bases between the two germline ends. The length of the CDR3 is 15 residues. Germline loops: CDR1 SGHDT, CDR2 YYEEEE. The CDR3 DNA reads as TGTGCCAGCAGGGGTGGGGCGGCGGGGAACACTGAAGCTTTCTTT. Residues: CASRGGAAGNTEAFF.

The chain employs TRBV23-1 and TRBJ1-2, with 7 bases fitting TRBD1. TRBV23-1 is treated as an ORF (open reading frame) with a function not yet certain. After removal of 4 bases from V and 4 bases from J, the junction contained 6 bases not matched to a gene. The CDR3 has 14 amino acids. The CDR3 coding sequence is TGCGCCAGCAGTCCCCGGACAGGTTCCTATGGCTACACCTTC. It yields the protein CASSPRTGSYGYTF.

The chain carries TRBV6-1 and TRBJ1-5; no firm D call. Germline CDR1 is MNHNS and CDR2 is SASEGT. The V gene lost 9 bases and the J gene lost 2 bases, with 8 bases spanning the gap. The CDR3 contains 12 residues. CDR3 region: CARGRRNQPQHF. In nucleotides, the CDR3 is TGTGCCAGGGGCAGACGCAATCAGCCCCAGCATTTT.

The V and J genes are TRBV10-3 and TRBJ2-6; D not certain. V lost 6 bases, J lost 0 bases, and 6 bases lay in between. Germline CDR1 is ENHRY and CDR2 is SYGVKD. CDR3 length: 14 residues. This CDR3 reads CAISSTSGANVLTF. In nucleotides, the CDR3 is TGTGCCATCAGCTCCACCTCTGGGGCCAACGTCCTGACTTTC.

The CDR3 region is CASGPLGGVGEKLFF. The CDR3 DNA follows: TGTGCTAGTGGTCCTCTGGGGGGAGTGGGTGAAAAACTGTTTTTT. This chain uses TRBV12-5 with TRBJ1-4; a weak D match, TRBD1 (5 bases). The CDR3 loop spans 15 amino acids. Germline CDR1 is LGHNT and CDR2 is FRNRAP. V was cut by 5 bases and J by 7 bases, with 17 bases left in between.